A single sample gave rise to the 11 T cell receptor beta chains below, sequenced in a study of blood T cell repertoires in COVID-19. Using immunoSEQ multiplex PCR, the repertoire was profiled, and TCRdb retains in-frame clones only, with some absent. Among 250,000 to 350,000 clones listed, roughly 89% were seen once. Sequencing input: peripheral blood. The source is a woman younger than 45 with active or convalescent COVID-19.

The V call is TRBV5-4, the J call TRBJ2-1; 10 bases line up with TRBD2. CDR1 is SGHNT, CDR2 YYREEE, per germline (reference sequence). This CDR3 has 18 amino acids. The ends lost 3 bases at V and 0 bases at J; junction bases unmatched: 9. The CDR3 nucleotides are TGTGCCAGCAGCTCACTAGCGGGGACCTTAAACTCCTACAATGAGCAGTTCTTC. Encoded protein: CASSSLAGTLNSYNEQFF.

The chain is built from TRBV12-3 or TRBV12-4 and TRBJ1-1; a possible D gene is TRBD1 (5 bases). This CDR3 region has 11 residues. The ends were cut back, 4 bases at V and 7 bases at J, with 7 bases in the middle. CDR3 protein: CASSWRGEAFF. CDR3 DNA: TGTGCCAGCAGTTGGAGGGGTGAAGCTTTCTTT.

This chain uses TRBV5-1 with TRBJ1-2; 7 bases line up with TRBD1. Losses at the gene ends were 0 bases for V and 8 bases for J; bases not matched to a gene: 4. The CDR3 extends over 13 amino acids. Germline CDR1 and CDR2: SGHRS and YFSETQ. The CDR3 region has the DNA TGCGCCAGCAGCTTGGGACAGGGAGACGGCTACACCTTC. It translates to CASSLGQGDGYTF.

The chain has TRBV30 and TRBJ1-3, with D tentatively TRBD1 (6 bases). CDR3 length equals 14 residues. V gave up 3 bases and J gave up 6 bases, with 15 bases separating them. CDR1 is GTSNPN, CDR2 SVGIG, per germline (reference sequence). CDR3 nucleotide sequence: TGTGCCTGGAGCGGAACAGGGTACGAAAACACCATATATTTT. Translation gives CAWSGTGYENTIYF.

Here the CDR3 DNA reads TGTGCCAGCAGCCCCGGGTCTAGCGGTGGGGAGCAGTACTTC. Translating gives CASSPGSSGGEQYF. The chain has TRBV11-3 and TRBJ2-7, with 7 positions matching TRBD2. J lost 7 bases, V lost 5 bases, and 11 bases had no gene match. This CDR3 is 14 amino acids long. The germline gives CDR1 SGHNT, CDR2 YENEEA.

The chain joins TRBV5-1 to TRBJ2-2, with TRBD2 matching over 8 bases. The trim removed 5 bases at V and 2 bases at J, leaving 8 bases unmatched. The germline gives CDR1 SGHRS, CDR2 YFSETQ. This CDR3 has 16 amino acids. CDR3 bases: TGCGCCAGCAGTCTTGCGGGGGGCGGAAACACCGGGGAGCTGTTTTTT. This codes for CASSLAGGGNTGELFF.

J is TRBJ2-1 and V is TRBV24-1, with 13 positions matching TRBD2. The CDR3 extends over 17 amino acids. CDR1 is KGHDR, CDR2 SFDVKD, per germline. V shed 1 base, J shed 9 bases, and the junction held 8 bases outside the gene matches. The CDR3 DNA reads TGTGCCACCAGTGATTTCCCAGGGACTAGCGGGGCGGGTGAGCAGTTCTTC. Its protein is CATSDFPGTSGAGEQFF.

This chain uses TRBV10-3 with TRBJ2-1; a weak D match, TRBD2 (6 bases). The V and J ends lost 3 bases and 8 bases respectively, with 14 bases between them. CDR3 size: 14 residues. Germline lookup yields CDR1 ENHRY and CDR2 SYGVKD. DNA of the CDR3: TGTGCCATCAGTGAAGCGGGCGCCCAGGATGAGCAGTTCTTC. Amino acid sequence: CAISEAGAQDEQFF.

This chain connects TRBV23-1 to TRBJ1-4; D perhaps matches TRBD1 (6 bases). TRBV23-1 has ORF status, its function being uncertain. Trimming stripped 3 bases from V and 8 bases from J, with 16 bases between. The CDR3 sequence is 15 residues long. CDR3 nucleotide sequence: TGCGCCAGCAGTCAGGCACAGGGCGTGGAGGAAAAACTGTTTTTT. Translating it yields CASSQAQGVEEKLFF.

As to this clone: Other nucleotide sequences from this sample produce the same CDR3. The gene calls are TRBV14 and TRBJ1-2, with 8 bases that match TRBD1. The CDR3 consists of 13 residues. V trimming: 3 bases; J trimming: 8 bases; junction bases outside the gene matches: 5. Looked up from germline, CDR1 is SGHDN and CDR2 is FVKESK. The CDR3 DNA reads as TGTGCCAGCAGCCAGTACAGGGGGGACGGCTACACCTTC. Translating it yields CASSQYRGDGYTF.

The chain uses TRBV27 and TRBJ1-4, with 7 bases aligning to TRBD1. The CDR3 is 15 amino acids. J lost 3 bases, V lost 5 bases, and 6 bases had no gene match. The germline V gene encodes CDR1 MNHEY and CDR2 SMNVEV (reference sequence). The CDR3 bases are TGTGCCAGCAGTCTACAGGGGACTCCTAATGAAAAACTGTTTTTT. Its protein product is CASSLQGTPNEKLFF.